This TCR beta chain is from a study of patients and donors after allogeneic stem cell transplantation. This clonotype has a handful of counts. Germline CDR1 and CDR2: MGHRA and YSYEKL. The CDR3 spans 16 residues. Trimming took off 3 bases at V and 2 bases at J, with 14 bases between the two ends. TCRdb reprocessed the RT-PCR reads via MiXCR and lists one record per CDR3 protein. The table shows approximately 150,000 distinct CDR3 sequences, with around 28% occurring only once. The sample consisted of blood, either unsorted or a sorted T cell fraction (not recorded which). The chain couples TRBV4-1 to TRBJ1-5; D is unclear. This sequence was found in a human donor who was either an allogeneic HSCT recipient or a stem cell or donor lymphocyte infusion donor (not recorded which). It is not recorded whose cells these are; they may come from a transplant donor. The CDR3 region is CASSHGLGSGNQPQHF. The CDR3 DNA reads TGCGCCAGCAGCCACGGGCTTGGATCGGGCAATCAGCCCCAGCATTTT.